The 13 T cell receptor delta chains below were found in one sample sequenced in a study of γδ T cells in repeated Plasmodium falciparum infection. TCRdb re-called clones from the multiplex PCR reads via CATT. The sample contains some 100,000 delta-chain clones, 1.4% of which appear only once. Flow sorting of PBMC yielded separate Vgamma9/Vdelta2+ and Vdelta2-negative gammadelta T cell populations for bulk repertoire analysis. Sequencing used gamma-delta T cells from blood. Source of these receptors: a pool of human donors (malaria-infected and uninfected, not separated).

This clone was seen only a few times. A read error likely explains why the TCRdb protein, taken from a much larger clone, differs from this DNA's translation at residue 21; the protein shown is translated from the DNA. This sequence joins TRDV1 and TRDJ1, with 12 bases lining up with TRDD3. Germline CDR1 is TSWWSYY and CDR2 is QGS. This CDR3 spans 23 amino acids. The CDR3 coding sequence is TGTGCTCTTGGGGAACAATGCAAGGAGATGATCCCTACTGGGGGATACAGTACCGATAAACCCATCTTT. Its protein is CALGEQCKEMIPTGGYSTDKPIF.

Note on this clone: A single base is all that separates this from a far larger clone, so a read error is likely. The sample carries other DNA sequences with the same CDR3. This sequence joins TRDV1 and TRDJ2, with 8 bases aligning to TRDD3. Because TCRdb records no J gene, it was assigned here through a match of the DNA to germline. This CDR3 contains 16 residues. CDR1 is TSWWSYY and CDR2 is QGS in the germline V gene. The CDR3 sequence: CALGWGTPWTTAQLFF. The CDR3 DNA follows: TGCGCTCTTGGCTGGGGGACCCCTTGGACCACAGCACAACTCTTCTTT.

V gene TRDV1 combines with J gene TRDJ1; TRDD2 might be the D (6 bases). Germline matching of the DNA provided the J gene here, since TCRdb leaves it blank. The V and J ends lost 4 bases and 0 bases respectively, with 30 bases between them. The CDR3 loop spans 21 amino acids. Germline CDR1 and CDR2: TSWWSYY and QGS. CDR3 coding DNA: TGTGCTCTTGGGGGAGTCCTACGAAGGTCCCCTTGGGCTTTTTACACCGATAAACTCATCTTT. As protein: CALGGVLRRSPWAFYTDKLIF.

This clone was seen more than once but under ten times. Only one base separates this from a far larger clonotype, so it likely reflects a read error. Within the sample, other DNA sequences also encode this same CDR3. TRDV2 is the V gene, and the J gene was not called; TRDD3, as called in the table, went unchecked against the DNA. CDR3 length: 25 residues. Germline loops: CDR1 GEAIGNYY, CDR2 EKD. The CDR3 region is CACDTVMPLYGGLGETLFLTDKLIF. CDR3 sequence (DNA): TGTGCCTGTGACACCGTGATGCCCCTCTACGGGGGGCTGGGGGAAACGCTATTCCTCACCGATAAGCTCATCTTT.

By share, this clone counts as medium-sized. Other DNA sequences within the sample encode an identical CDR3. This chain connects TRDV3 to TRDJ1, with a possible D match to TRDD3 (5 bases). The CDR3 is 14 residues long. Deletions cut 3 bases from V and 1 base from J, with 15 bases between. Germline V gene lookup returns CDR1 TVYSNPD and CDR2 GDNSRS (reference sequence). CDR3 sequence reads: CAFGIRTVTDKLIF. The CDR3 region has the DNA TGTGCCTTCGGTATACGCACTGTCACCGATAAACTCATCTTT.

This clone was counted a few times. TCRdb attributes to this sequence the protein of a much larger clone, which differs from the DNA translation at residue 10; a read error is likely, and the protein displayed is translated from the DNA. The genes are TRDV1 and TRDJ3; 9 bases line up with TRDD3. TCRdb leaves out the J gene; it was filled in here by matching the DNA to germline. The CDR3 spans 17 residues. The germline V gene encodes CDR1 TSWWSYY and CDR2 QGS. CDR3 in amino acids: CALGEGGYSRDTRQMFF. In DNA form, the CDR3 reads TGTGCTCTTGGGGAAGGGGGATACTCCCGGGACACCCGACAGATGTTTTTC.

In this sample, this clone turned up many times. The TCRdb record carries a much larger clone's protein, which differs from this DNA's translation at residue 12; a read error is the likely cause, and the protein listed here is the DNA translation. V gene TRDV2 combines with J gene TRDJ1; D may be TRDD3 (6 bases). The germline V gene encodes CDR1 GEAIGNYY and CDR2 EKD. The CDR3 runs to 17 residues. V gave up 0 bases and J gave up 3 bases, with 19 bases separating them. The CDR3: CACDTVGVTLYADKLIF. The CDR3, as DNA: TGTGCCTGTGACACCGTGGGGGTTACTCTGTACGCCGATAAACTCATCTTT.

Of note for this clone: TCRdb shows a much larger clone's protein in place of this DNA's translation, and the two differ at residue 11, likely through a read error; the protein shown is translated from the DNA. The V gene is TRDV2, the J gene TRDJ2; 8 bases match TRDD3. This CDR3 comprises 15 residues. Germline V CDR1 and CDR2: GEAIGNYY, EKD. CDR3 residues: CACDTVGDLTEQLFF. CDR3 DNA sequence: TGTGCCTGTGACACCGTGGGGGATTTGACAGAACAACTCTTCTTT.

This clone appeared a few times. The protein recorded in TCRdb matches a much larger clone and deviates from this DNA's translation at residue 5, suggesting a read error; the protein here is obtained by translating the DNA. The CDR3 is CACDFLLGDTHDKLIF. The CDR3 coding sequence is TGTGCCTGTGACTTCTTACTGGGGGATACCCACGATAAACTCATCTTT. V usage is TRDV2 and J usage is TRDJ1; 12 nucleotides match TRDD3. TCRdb supplies no J gene; here it was assigned by aligning the nucleotide sequence to germline. The trim removed 3 bases at V and 4 bases at J, leaving 8 bases unmatched. Germline CDR1 reads GEAIGNYY; CDR2 reads EKD. This CDR3 region has 16 residues.

With regard to this clone: A read error likely explains why the TCRdb protein, taken from a much larger clone, differs from this DNA's translation at residue 10; the protein shown is translated from the DNA. The chain joins TRDV2 to TRDJ1, with 7 positions matching TRDD3. The V and J ends lost 0 bases and 0 bases, in that order; junction bases with no gene match: 9. This CDR3 is built from 17 residues. Germline V gene sequence: CDR1 GEAIGNYY, CDR2 EKD. CDR3 nucleotides: TGTGCCTGTGACACCGCAGCTGGGGGGGCCTACACCGATAAACTCATCTTT. This encodes CACDTAAGGAYTDKLIF.

At least ten counts were recorded for this clone. This rearrangement joins TRDV2 to TRDJ1, with D hard to call. TCRdb offers no J gene call, so here the DNA was matched to germline to obtain one. CDR3 size: 20 residues. The V and J ends lost 2 bases and 8 bases respectively, with 35 bases between them. Germline V gene lookup returns CDR1 GEAIGNYY and CDR2 EKD. CDR3 bases: TGTGCCTGTGACAATGCCGCCCGGACTTACCTGAGAGGAGAGGAGTCCAAACTCATCTTT. Translating gives CACDNAARTYLRGEESKLIF.

A remark on this clone: TCRdb's protein for this DNA is that of a much larger clone and differs from the translation at residue 3, likely a read error; the protein shown is the DNA translation. CDR3 residues: CAPGEGHRPLLRPSPYTDKLIF. CDR3 DNA: TGTGCTCCTGGGGAAGGGCATCGGCCCCTGCTGAGACCCTCACCGTACACCGATAAACTCATCTTT. V usage is TRDV1 and J usage is TRDJ1, with a tentative D call TRDD3 (6 bases). Since TCRdb gives no J gene, matching the DNA to germline was used here to assign it. The CDR3 length is 22 residues. Germline CDR1 and CDR2: TSWWSYY and QGS.

This clone was seen many times. The sample contains more than one DNA sequence encoding this CDR3. The chain uses TRDV1 and TRDJ2; 8 positions agree with TRDD3. Per the germline V gene, CDR1 is TSWWSYY and CDR2 is QGS. The CDR3 loop spans 15 amino acids. V dropped 0 bases and J dropped 7; count of bases not matched to a gene: 4. CDR3 loop: CALGELKLGVAQLFF. The CDR3 bases are TGTGCTCTTGGGGAACTGAAACTGGGGGTAGCACAACTCTTCTTT.